A selection of T cell receptor beta chains follows, all from one sample in a study of blood T cell repertoires in COVID-19. TCRdb's copy holds only in-frame clones and misses some; the assay was immunoSEQ multiplex PCR. The sample lists 150,000 to 200,000 clones, under 80% occurring once. The sample consisted of peripheral blood. These receptors all come from a man aged 65-85 years with acute or convalescent COVID-19. CDR3s include the opening cysteine and the closing phenylalanine or tryptophan. The D gene is left open where the match is weak. The size of a clone is reported for some rows only, either as once, few or many, or as a class for expanded clones.

TRBJ1-2,NA,TRBD1,TRBV29-1,TGCAGCGTTGTAGGCAGGGGGGAAGGCTACACCTTC,CSVVGRGEGYTF
TRBJ2-5,NA,TRBD2,TRBV5-1,TGCGCCAGCAGCCTAAGAGCGGGAAGACAGGAGACCCAGTACTTC,CASSLRAGRQETQYF
TRBJ1-1,NA,NA,TRBV6-2/TRBV6-3,TGTGCCAGCAGCCCCTTCGAGGGAGGGGGCACTGAAGCTTTCTTT,CASSPFEGGGTEAFF
TRBJ1-5,NA,NA,TRBV2,TGTGCCAGCAGTGCCGGAGGACAGAGCAATCAGCCCCAGCATTTT,CASSAGGQSNQPQHF
TRBJ2-7,NA,NA,TRBV4-1,TGCGCCAGCAGCCGCGGACTGGAAAGCTCCTACGAGCAGTACTTC,CASSRGLESSYEQYF
TRBJ2-3,NA,TRBD2,TRBV6-2/TRBV6-3,TGTGCCAGCAGTGCTAGCGGGAGCTATTTAGATACGCAGTATTTT,CASSASGSYLDTQYF
TRBJ1-6,NA,TRBD1,TRBV10-3,TGTGCCATCAGAGGGACAGGAGGGTCGGGGATCGGTTCACCCCTCCACTTT,CAIRGTGGSGIGSPLHF
TRBJ2-7,NA,TRBD1,TRBV6-5,TGTGCCAGCAGTTCTTCCGGGACAGGGAGATACGAGCAGTACTTC,CASSSSGTGRYEQYF
TRBJ2-5,NA,NA,TRBV7-6,TGTGCCAGCAGCTCCCAGACCTCCGGGGCCCAGTACTTC,CASSSQTSGAQYF
TRBJ2-7,NA,TRBD1,TRBV11-2,TGTGCCAGCAGCCCCGATATAGGTAGGGGGCTCAACGAGCAGTACTTC,CASSPDIGRGLNEQYF
TRBJ1-1,NA,TRBD1,TRBV6-2/TRBV6-3,TGTGCCAGCAGTTATCCCCGGACAGGGAACACTGAAGCTTTCTTT,CASSYPRTGNTEAFF
TRBJ1-1,few,TRBD1,TRBV28,TGTGCCAGCAGTTTAGGACCCGGGGCAGGGGGTGAAGCTTTCTTT,CASSLGPGAGGEAFF
TRBJ2-3,NA,TRBD2,TRBV7-7,TGTGCTAGCAGCTCTAGCGGGACGTCAGATACGCAGTATTTT,CASSSSGTSDTQYF
TRBJ2-7,NA,TRBD2,TRBV27,TGTGCCAGCAGCAGCTTCGGGACTAGCGGCTACGAGCAGTACTTC,CASSSFGTSGYEQYF
TRBJ1-1,once,NA,TRBV5-1,TGCGCCAGCAGCGCATCGGGACTTTTAAACACTGAAGCTTTCTTT,CASSASGLLNTEAFF
TRBJ1-1,NA,NA,TRBV19,TGTGCCAGTATCACTACCCTAGGGGCAATTAACACTGAAGCTTTCTTT,CASITTLGAINTEAFF
TRBJ2-1,NA,NA,TRBV7-3,TGTGCCAGCAGCTTAAATAGTAACCGATACAATGAGCAGTTCTTC,CASSLNSNRYNEQFF
TRBJ1-3,NA,NA,TRBV9,TGTGCCAGCAGCGTAGTTCCCGGAGAGCCCTCTGGAAACACCATATATTTT,CASSVVPGEPSGNTIYF
TRBJ1-5,NA,TRBD1,TRBV6-2/TRBV6-3,TGTGCCAGCAGTTACTACAGGGGGGGCAATCAGCCCCAGCATTTT,CASSYYRGGNQPQHF
TRBJ2-5,few,NA,TRBV15,TGTGCCACCAGCCCTCAAGAGGACCAAGAGACCCAGTACTTC,CATSPQEDQETQYF
TRBJ1-6,NA,NA,TRBV12-3/TRBV12-4,TGTGCCAGCAGGGGGCCCGGGAATTCACCCCTCCACTTT,CASRGPGNSPLHF
TRBJ1-2,NA,TRBD1,TRBV15,TGTGCCACCAGCCCCCACCCGGGACAGGGGAGGAGGATTAGCTACACCTTC,CATSPHPGQGRRISYTF
TRBJ2-3,NA,TRBD1,TRBV7-4,TGTGCCAGCAGCTTCCCACAGGGGGCCGGGGGAACAGATACGCAGTATTTT,CASSFPQGAGGTDTQYF